Shown below are 24 T cell receptor beta chains from a single sample sequenced in a study of blood T cell repertoires in COVID-19. Repertoires were generated with immunoSEQ multiplex PCR, while TCRdb's copy carries only in-frame clones and drops some. The sample comprises roughly 9,900 clones, around 76% of which are singletons, and more than 35% rests with the top ten. Sequencing was carried out using peripheral blood. The receptors derive from a human donor in a cohort sampled during active COVID-19.

As for this clone: The sample carries other DNA sequences with the same CDR3. The chain links TRBV11-3 to TRBJ2-7; D perhaps matches TRBD1 (7 bases). The CDR3 has 13 amino acids. Per germline, CDR1 SGHNT and CDR2 YENEEA. Trimming took off 1 base at V and 6 bases at J, with 10 bases between the two ends. The CDR3 protein is CASSLGQGGEQYF. The CDR3 DNA is TGTGCCAGCAGCTTAGGACAGGGAGGCGAGCAGTACTTC.

The chain has TRBV4-1 and TRBJ2-7; possible D gene TRBD1, 6 bases. This CDR3 is 16 amino acids long. Deletions cut 1 base from V and 1 base from J, with 14 bases between. CDR1 is MGHRA, CDR2 YSYEKL, per germline. DNA for the CDR3: TGCGCCAGCAGCCAAGTTATAGGGGGTGGTTCCTACGAGCAGTACTTC. It yields the protein CASSQVIGGGSYEQYF.

The J gene is TRBJ1-2, the V gene TRBV19; TRBD1 might be the D (5 bases). The V end lost 6 bases, the J end lost 3 bases, and 14 bases lay between the germline ends. Looked up from germline, CDR1 is LNHDA and CDR2 is SQIVND (reference sequence). This CDR3 region has 14 residues. The CDR3 bases are TGTGCCAGTAGCCTTGACAGCACCTACTATGGCTACACCTTC. Its translation is CASSLDSTYYGYTF.

The genes are TRBV5-6 and TRBJ1-3; D remains unclear. CDR1 and CDR2 from the germline V gene are SGHDT and YYEEEE. Trimming shortened V by 3 bases and J by 4 bases, and 8 bases separated the two germline ends. The CDR3 sequence is 13 residues long. The chain's CDR3 is CASSSSGGNTIYF. The DNA of the CDR3 is TGTGCCAGCAGCTCATCCGGGGGAAACACCATATATTTT.

In its sample, this clone was seen a few times. This sequence joins TRBV7-2 and TRBJ2-7, with 7 bases aligning to TRBD1. This CDR3 spans 14 amino acids. Per the germline V gene, CDR1 is SGHTA and CDR2 is FQGNSA. V was pared by 7 bases and J by 2 bases, with 8 bases of the junction left unmatched. For the CDR3, the DNA is TGTGCCAGCAACCAAGACAGGGCCACCTACGAGCAGTACTTC. This translates into CASNQDRATYEQYF.

The chain carries TRBV7-7 and TRBJ2-5; D gene uncertain. Between the trimmed V and J ends, which lost 5 bases and 5 bases, there was a span of 12 bases. CDR1 and CDR2 (germline): SSHAT, FNYEAQ (reference sequence). The CDR3 length is 13 residues. CDR3 bases: TGTGCCAGCAGCAAAGTCCCACGGGAGACCCAGTACTTC. Translation: CASSKVPRETQYF.

This chain links TRBV3-1 (or the pseudogene TRBV3-2) with TRBJ1-2; D may be TRBD1 (6 bases). Trimming left V 4 bases short and J 7 bases short, with 7 bases between. The V gene's germline CDR1 is LGHDT and CDR2 YNNKEL (reference sequence). This CDR3 has 11 residues. This chain's CDR3 is CASSLQGGYTF. The DNA for the CDR3 is TGTGCCAGCAGCCTACAGGGTGGCTACACCTTC.

CDR3: CASSLTGREQYF. CDR3 bases: TGTGCCAGCAGCTTAACAGGGCGCGAGCAGTACTTC. This chain uses TRBV5-6 with TRBJ2-7, with D possibly TRBD1 on 6 matching bases. The CDR3 runs 12 residues. Trimming took 2 bases from V and 6 from J, leaving 9 bases between them. CDR1 is SGHDT, CDR2 YYEEEE, per germline. Full variable domain (outside the CDR3, taken from reference TRBV5-6 and TRBJ2-7): DAGVTQSPTHLIKTRGQQVTLRCSPKSGHDTVSWYQQALGQGPQFIFQYYEEEERQRGNFPDRFSGHQFPNYSSELNVNALLLGDSALYLCASSLTGREQYFGPGTRLTVT.

CDR3 DNA sequence: TGTGCCAGCAGCCACGCATCTGCCGGGGGTGGGGAGACCCAGTACTTC. Translated: CASSHASAGGGETQYF. This chain uses TRBV7-8 with TRBJ2-5; maybe TRBD2 (6 bases). Germline loops: CDR1 SGHVS, CDR2 FQNEAQ. This CDR3 has 16 amino acids. Deletions cut 5 bases from V and 5 bases from J, with 21 bases between.

The CDR3 protein is CASSRGTGNTEAFF. The DNA for the CDR3 is TGTGCCAGCAGCCGTGGGACAGGGAACACTGAAGCTTTCTTT. The V gene is TRBV7-9, the J gene TRBJ1-1; 8 positions agree with TRBD1. V lost 5 bases and J lost 1; bases outside the gene matches: 3. Germline V CDR1 and CDR2: SEHNR, FQNEAQ (reference sequence). The CDR3 has 14 amino acids.

The J gene is TRBJ2-1, the V gene TRBV9, with 8 nucleotides matching TRBD2. This CDR3 region has 20 residues. CDR1 and CDR2 from the germline V gene are SGDLS and YYNGEE. Trimming took 1 base from V and 4 from J; bases not matched to a gene: 19. The DNA of the CDR3 is TGTGCCAGCAGCGTATTTCCGGGTGCGGCGGGGGGCTTTTTTTACAATGAGCAGTTCTTC. This gives the protein CASSVFPGAAGGFFYNEQFF.

This rearrangement joins TRBV11-2 to TRBJ2-7, with TRBD1 identical over 11 bases. Germline V gene sequence: CDR1 SGHAT, CDR2 FQNNGV. V lost 3 bases and J lost 3; bases outside the gene matches: 13. The CDR3 runs to 18 residues. CDR3 nucleotides: TGTGCCAGCAGCTTCGTATTCTCTACCGGGACAGGGGGCTACGAGCAGTACTTC. Amino acids: CASSFVFSTGTGGYEQYF.

This sequence joins TRBV19 and TRBJ1-6; D may be TRBD1 (5 bases). Germline values: CDR1 LNHDA, CDR2 SQIVND (reference sequence). Trimming took off 3 bases at V and 11 bases at J, with 17 bases between the two ends. CDR3 size: 15 residues. CDR3 in amino acids: CASSIGGDGPPPLHF. The CDR3 coding sequence is TGTGCCAGTAGTATCGGGGGGGACGGACCCCCACCCCTCCACTTT.

The chain recombines TRBV2 with TRBJ1-1; TRBD1 aligns across 7 bases. The junction had 14 bases not matched to a gene; V was cut back by 7 bases and J by 0 bases. The CDR3 is made up of 17 amino acids. The germline CDR1 and CDR2 sequences are SNHLY and FYNNEI. CDR3 loop: CASTEGPGTVMNTEAFF. The CDR3 DNA reads TGTGCCAGCACCGAAGGACCTGGGACAGTCATGAACACTGAAGCTTTCTTT.

This clone turned up a few times. The gene calls are TRBV2 and TRBJ1-2; D is undetermined. The CDR3 has 13 amino acids. Germline CDR1 SNHLY, CDR2 FYNNEI. V lost 8 bases and J 0 bases, leaving 10 bases between the germline ends. This CDR3 is CASSEGANYGYTF. The CDR3 bases are TGTGCCAGCTCCGAGGGAGCTAACTATGGCTACACCTTC.

The chain recombines TRBV2 with TRBJ2-7, with 8 bases identical to TRBD1. Germline V lookup: CDR1 SNHLY, CDR2 FYNNEI. J gave up 3 bases and V 6 bases, and 10 bases lay outside the gene matches. This CDR3 comprises 15 residues. The CDR3 protein is CASRRTGPPFYEQYF. Written as DNA, the CDR3 is TGTGCCAGCAGGAGGACAGGGCCCCCGTTCTACGAGCAGTACTTC.

CDR3 nucleotides: TGCGCCAGTCGCACCGAGCCTAATGAAAAACTGTTTTTT. It encodes CASRTEPNEKLFF. J is TRBJ1-4 and V is TRBV5-1; D is unclear. V was pared by 8 bases and J by 3 bases, with 11 bases between. This CDR3 is built from 13 residues. Germline CDR1 and CDR2: SGHRS and YFSETQ.

This clone occurred a few times. J is TRBJ1-1 and V is TRBV12-5, with unresolved D. Per the germline V gene, CDR1 is LGHNT and CDR2 is FRNRAP. Trimming took 5 bases from V and 1 from J, leaving 14 bases between them. The CDR3 runs to 15 residues. Written as DNA, the CDR3 is TGTGCTAGTGGTCGAAACACCGGGAGGAACACTGAAGCTTTCTTT. Translation: CASGRNTGRNTEAFF.

The chain carries TRBV6-6 and TRBJ2-2, with TRBD2 matching 10 bases. Germline-derived CDR1 and CDR2 are MNHNY and SVGAGI (reference sequence). V shed 5 bases, J shed 2 bases, and the junction held 2 bases outside the gene matches. The CDR3 sequence is 15 residues long. CDR3 amino acids: CASSPSGGNTGELFF. The CDR3 DNA reads TGTGCCAGCAGTCCTAGCGGGGGAAACACCGGGGAGCTGTTTTTT.

This clone was recorded a few times. The V gene is TRBV27, the J gene TRBJ1-1; D perhaps matches TRBD1 (6 bases). Looked up from germline, CDR1 is MNHEY and CDR2 is SMNVEV (reference sequence). Trimming left V 4 bases short and J 2 bases short, with 14 bases between. CDR3 size: 15 residues. The CDR3 here is CASSSYRTANTEAFF. Here the CDR3 DNA reads TGTGCCAGCAGTTCCTATAGGACAGCTAACACTGAAGCTTTCTTT.

The chain is built from TRBV13 and TRBJ1-2, with D perhaps matching TRBD1 (5 bases). The CDR3 covers 17 residues. V was cut by 5 bases and J by 5 bases, with 24 bases left in between. CDR1 is PRHDT, CDR2 FYEKMQ, per germline (reference sequence). This CDR3 reads CASSQRLDRYGEYGYTF. CDR3 DNA sequence: TGTGCCAGCAGCCAACGGTTAGACAGATATGGGGAATATGGCTACACCTTC.

The gene calls are TRBV5-1 and TRBJ2-1, with D unresolved. Germline values: CDR1 SGHRS, CDR2 YFSETQ. The V end was cut by 0 bases, the J end by 0 bases, with 10 bases between. This CDR3 is 16 amino acids long. CDR3 nucleotides: TGCGCCAGCAGCTTGGCCCCTATGAGCTCCTACAATGAGCAGTTCTTC. Its protein is CASSLAPMSSYNEQFF.

The chain links TRBV6-5 to TRBJ2-7, with 9 nucleotides matching TRBD1. Per germline, CDR1 MNHEY and CDR2 SVGAGI. After removal of 6 bases from V and 7 bases from J, the junction contained 7 bases not matched to a gene. This CDR3 is built from 13 residues. CDR3 region: CASRGQGLTEQYF. CDR3 coding DNA: TGTGCCAGCAGGGGACAGGGTCTTACGGAGCAGTACTTC.

The V call is TRBV5-4, the J call TRBJ1-6; the match to TRBD1 covers 9 bases. The CDR3 is 15 amino acids. V gave up 4 bases and J gave up 4 bases; unmatched junction bases: 3. CDR1 is SGHNT, CDR2 YYREEE, per germline (reference sequence). The CDR3: CASSGQGTYNSPLHF. The DNA of the CDR3 is TGTGCCAGCAGCGGACAGGGGACTTATAATTCACCCCTCCACTTT.